This TCR beta chain stems from a study of blood T cell repertoires in COVID-19. Across the study: Both acute and convalescent COVID-19 samples were obtained from the United States, Italy and Spain. In each case, the material was cDNA or gDNA derived from T cells, B-cell-depleted T cells, or PBMCs.

The CDR3 totals 15 residues. Trimming removed 5 bases from V and 6 bases from J; junction bases left unmatched: 7. Germline V gives CDR1 SGHNT, CDR2 YENEEA. Per the authors' pipeline: Amplification of reference gene primers was used by the study to estimate nucleated cell counts. Generated by immunoSEQ multiplex PCR, the TCRdb table keeps only in-frame clones and is missing some. V and J calls and clone size follow that table, whereas D and trimming were derived from the DNA. The sample includes roughly 170,000 clones, about 75% seen only once; the top ten take about 26%. The TCR comes from a woman in her 70s with acute or convalescent COVID-19. This chain connects TRBV11-3 to TRBJ2-2; TRBD2 agrees at 9 bases. The material sequenced was peripheral blood. Here the CDR3 DNA reads TGTGCCAGCAGCCGTAACGGCGGGAGGGCCGGGGAGCTGTTTTTT. Protein: CASSRNGGRAGELFF.